This T cell receptor beta chain was profiled in a study of cytomegalovirus exposure and HLA in healthy donors. The study, taken as a whole, reports: There were some V segments, including TRBV6-2 and TRBV6-3, excluded as indistinguishable.

Use of 60 Vbeta and 13 Jbeta primers characterized the PCR. Sequencing was performed with immunoSEQ multiplex PCR; in TCRdb, only in-frame clones are kept and a portion is missing. The sample includes 210,000 or so clones, 60% to 80% of them seen just once. Of note for this clone: The antigen remains unidentified.

Germline CDR1 is MNHEY and CDR2 is SMNVEV (reference sequence). This CDR3 comprises 16 residues. Deletions cut 6 bases from V and 7 bases from J, with 24 bases between. This TCR was sampled from a woman in her 30s in good health and CMV-seropositive. The chain employs TRBV27 and TRBJ2-5; tentative D call: TRBD2 (7 bases). The sample was PBMCs. The CDR3 protein is CASSGKKGTPGGTQYF. CDR3 coding DNA: TGTGCCAGCAGCGGAAAGAAGGGGACACCGGGGGGGACCCAGTACTTC.